This T cell receptor (beta chain) is drawn from a study of cytomegalovirus exposure and HLA in healthy donors. Study details: An earlier analysis found around 100 million unique TCR beta sequences from roughly 170 million T cells.

With 60 Vbeta and 13 Jbeta primers, the PCR was carried out. The assay was immunoSEQ multiplex PCR, and TCRdb's table has in-frame clones only and misses some. The repertoire holds 95,000 to 100,000 clones, with under 85% as singletons. Study-wide findings and caveats: Previous analysis showed most TCR beta V segments were productive about 87% or about 30% of the time. Some V segments (TRBV6-2 and TRBV6-3 among them) were excluded as indistinguishable.

Donors likely had unrecorded immune exposures despite being nominally healthy when sampled. About this clone itself: Its antigen is undetermined.

Per germline, CDR1 MNHNY and CDR2 SVGAGI (reference sequence). CDR3 length equals 15 residues. The chain uses TRBV6-6 and TRBJ2-5, with D possibly being TRBD1 (6 bases). The DNA end favors TRBJ2-7, so the J call may be wrong. The source is a man in his forties in good health and CMV-seronegative. The sample taken for sequencing was PBMCs. DNA for the CDR3: TGTGCCAGCAGTTACCCAAGCCGGACAGCCTACGAGCAGTACTTC. This translates into CASSYPSRTAYEQYF.